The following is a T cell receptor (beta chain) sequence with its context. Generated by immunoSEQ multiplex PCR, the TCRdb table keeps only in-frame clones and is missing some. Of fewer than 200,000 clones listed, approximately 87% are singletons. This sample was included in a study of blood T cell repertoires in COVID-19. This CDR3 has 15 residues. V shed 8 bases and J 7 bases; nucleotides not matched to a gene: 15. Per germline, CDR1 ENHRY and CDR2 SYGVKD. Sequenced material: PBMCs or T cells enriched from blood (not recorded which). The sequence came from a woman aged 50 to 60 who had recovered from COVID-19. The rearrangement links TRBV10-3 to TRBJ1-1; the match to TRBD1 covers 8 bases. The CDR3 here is CAISTTGAARGEAFF. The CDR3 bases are TGTGCCATCTCTACGACAGGGGCCGCGAGGGGTGAAGCTTTCTTT.